This T cell receptor beta chain was documented in a study of blood T cell repertoires in COVID-19. On the study more broadly: Material from acute and convalescent COVID-19 was sourced from the United States, Italy and Spain.

Produced via immunoSEQ multiplex PCR; TCRdb's table is partial and in-frame only. The data hold about 150,000 clones, with approximately 82% observed a single time. V lost 6 bases to trimming and J lost 9 bases; unmatched junction nucleotides: 8. The length of the CDR3 is 14 residues. Germline CDR1 reads KGHSH; CDR2 reads LQKENI. The chain joins TRBV18 to TRBJ2-1; 10 positions match TRBD2. Material for sequencing was peripheral blood. The sequence derives from a woman older than 75 with active or convalescent COVID-19. CDR3 coding DNA: TGTGCCAGCTCCCGCGAGTCTAGCGGGAGTGAGCAGTTCTTC. Amino acid sequence: CASSRESSGSEQFF.